This TCR beta chain was recorded in a study of T cell responses to AZD1222 COVID-19 vaccine. The V and J ends lost 1 base and 3 bases respectively, with 12 bases between them. CDR1 and CDR2 from the germline V gene are KGHSH and LQKENI. The CDR3 covers 15 residues. Points on this clone: Antigen specificity is unknown.

The data were produced by immunoSEQ multiplex PCR, yet TCRdb's version contains in-frame clones alone and is incomplete. This repertoire comprises over 130,000 clones; its ten largest clones make up over 2%. Overall study results and limits: Close to half of all spike-specific TCRs reportedly target regions of the variants that are unmutated. Only a handful of AZD1222 recipients, about six in all, had baseline seropositivity. At 160-218 and 743-854, vaccine-associated CD4 TCRs were dominant, and they spanned spike.

The receptor was isolated from an adult in good health. The sequencing input was peripheral blood. The genes are TRBV18 and TRBJ1-1; tentatively, D is TRBD1 (5 bases). The CDR3 nucleotides are TGTGCCAGCTCACCACTTGGGCAGGGACACACTGAAGCTTTCTTT. The encoded protein is CASSPLGQGHTEAFF.